This record covers a single T cell receptor beta chain. Antigen specificity is unknown. The sample comes from a study of cytomegalovirus exposure and HLA in healthy donors. This CDR3 has 16 residues. CDR1 PRHDT and CDR2 FYEKMQ come from the germline V gene (reference sequence). The V end was cut by 5 bases, the J end by 4 bases, with 18 bases between. It was with 60 Vbeta and 13 Jbeta primers that the PCR ran. Assay used: immunoSEQ multiplex PCR; TCRdb lists only in-frame clones, some missing. This table holds more than 75,000 clones, 70% to 80% found once. Findings and limits, study-wide: Accounts indicate the classifier identified cytomegalovirus status with strong specificity and sensitivity.

The receptor comes from a man aged 40-50 years in good health and CMV-seropositive. Sequenced input: PBMCs. The rearrangement joins TRBV13 to TRBJ2-1, with D maybe TRBD2 (6 bases). The CDR3 DNA reads TGTGCCAGCAGCGGTAGGAGGGGAGGTCTGTACAATGAGCAGTTCTTC. Protein sequence: CASSGRRGGLYNEQFF.